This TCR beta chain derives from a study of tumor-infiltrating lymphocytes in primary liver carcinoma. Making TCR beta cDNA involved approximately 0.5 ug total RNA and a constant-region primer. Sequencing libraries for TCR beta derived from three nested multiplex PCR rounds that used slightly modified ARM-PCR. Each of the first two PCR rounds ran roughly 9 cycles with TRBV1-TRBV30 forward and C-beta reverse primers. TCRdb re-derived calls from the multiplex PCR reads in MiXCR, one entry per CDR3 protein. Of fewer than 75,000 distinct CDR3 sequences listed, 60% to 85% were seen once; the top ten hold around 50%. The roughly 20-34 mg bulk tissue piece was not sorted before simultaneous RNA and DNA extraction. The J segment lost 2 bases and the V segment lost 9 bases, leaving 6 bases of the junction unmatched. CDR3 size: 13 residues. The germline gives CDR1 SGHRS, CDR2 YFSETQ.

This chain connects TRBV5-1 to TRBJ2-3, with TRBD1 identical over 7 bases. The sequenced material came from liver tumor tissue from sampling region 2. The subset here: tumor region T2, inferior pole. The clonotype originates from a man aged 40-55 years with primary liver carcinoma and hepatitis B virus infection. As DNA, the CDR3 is TGCGCCAACAGGGGAGCCGTCACAGATACGCAGTATTTT. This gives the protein CANRGAVTDTQYF.